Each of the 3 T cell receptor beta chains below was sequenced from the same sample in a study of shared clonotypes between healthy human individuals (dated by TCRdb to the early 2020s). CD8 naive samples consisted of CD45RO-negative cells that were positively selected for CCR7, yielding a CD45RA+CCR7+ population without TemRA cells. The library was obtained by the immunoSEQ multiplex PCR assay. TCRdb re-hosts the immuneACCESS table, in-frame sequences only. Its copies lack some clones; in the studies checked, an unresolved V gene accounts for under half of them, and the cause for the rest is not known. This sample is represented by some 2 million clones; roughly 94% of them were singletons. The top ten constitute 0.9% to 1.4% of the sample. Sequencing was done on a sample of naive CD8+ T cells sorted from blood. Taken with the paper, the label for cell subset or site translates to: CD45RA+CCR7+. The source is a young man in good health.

The CDR3 bases are TGCGCCAGCAGCCAAGATCGGCAGGGGGCTCAAGGTGGAAACACCATATATTTT. This gives the protein CASSQDRQGAQGGNTIYF. This sequence joins TRBV4-3 and TRBJ1-3; 8 nucleotides line up with TRBD1. The J segment lost 3 bases and the V segment lost 0 bases, leaving 10 bases of the junction unmatched. The CDR3 sequence is 18 residues long. Germline V lookup: CDR1 LGHNA, CDR2 YSLEER.

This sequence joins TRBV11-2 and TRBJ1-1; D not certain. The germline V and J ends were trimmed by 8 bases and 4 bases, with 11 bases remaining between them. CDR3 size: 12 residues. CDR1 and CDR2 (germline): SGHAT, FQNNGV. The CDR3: CASQIVITEAFF. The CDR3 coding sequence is TGTGCCAGCCAAATAGTAATCACTGAAGCTTTCTTT.

This CDR3 reads CSVEYRDRGNTGELFF. CDR3 DNA: TGCAGCGTTGAATACCGGGACAGGGGGAACACCGGGGAGCTGTTTTTT. The chain uses TRBV29-1 and TRBJ2-2; 10 nucleotides agree with TRBD1. Germline assignment: CDR1 SQVTM and CDR2 ANQGSEA. After removal of 2 bases from V and 1 base from J, the junction contained 4 bases not matched to a gene. The CDR3 sequence is 16 residues long.